This T cell receptor beta chain was sequenced in a study of T cell repertoires in cytomegalovirus infection. TCRdb re-derived calls from the reads in MiXCR, one entry per CDR3 protein. There are about 470,000 distinct CDR3 sequences in the sample; 40% to 50% occur only once, and around two fifths lies in the top ten. As for this clonotype: Its matching antigen is unknown.

V was pared by 5 bases and J by 3 bases, with 6 bases of the junction left unmatched. The CDR3 consists of 14 residues. This clonotype originated in a human donor in good health (CMV status not recorded). Some clones in this sample may be carry-over from other donors' samples. The sequencing used cultured PBMCs, collected from culture after CMV antigen stimulation. This chain connects TRBV12-3 or TRBV12-4 to TRBJ1-1, with TRBD1 matching over 7 bases. This CDR3 reads CASSEQGIYTEAFF. The CDR3 nucleotides are TGTGCCAGCAGTGAACAGGGGATTTACACTGAAGCTTTCTTT.